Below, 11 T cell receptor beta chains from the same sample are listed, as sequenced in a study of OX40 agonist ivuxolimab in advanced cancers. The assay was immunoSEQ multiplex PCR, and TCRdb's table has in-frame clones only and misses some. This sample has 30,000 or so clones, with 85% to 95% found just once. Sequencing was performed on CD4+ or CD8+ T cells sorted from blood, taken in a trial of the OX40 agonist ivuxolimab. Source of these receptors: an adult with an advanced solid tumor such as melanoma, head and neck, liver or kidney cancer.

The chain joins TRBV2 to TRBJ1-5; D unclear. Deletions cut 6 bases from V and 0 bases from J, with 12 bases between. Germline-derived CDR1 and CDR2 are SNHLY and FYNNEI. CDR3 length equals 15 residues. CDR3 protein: CASSVAGGSNQPQHF. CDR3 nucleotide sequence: TGTGCCAGCAGCGTAGCCGGCGGTAGCAATCAGCCCCAGCATTTT.

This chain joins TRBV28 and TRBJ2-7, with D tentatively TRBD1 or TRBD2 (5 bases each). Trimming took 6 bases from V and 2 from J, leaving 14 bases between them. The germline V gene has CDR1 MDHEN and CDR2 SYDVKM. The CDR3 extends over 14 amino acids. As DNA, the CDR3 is TGTGCCAGCAGAGCCCGGGACCGAGCCTACGAGCAGTACTTC. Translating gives CASRARDRAYEQYF.

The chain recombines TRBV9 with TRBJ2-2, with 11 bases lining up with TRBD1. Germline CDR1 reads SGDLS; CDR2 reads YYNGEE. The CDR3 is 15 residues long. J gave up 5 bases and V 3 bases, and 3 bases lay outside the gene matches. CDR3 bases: TGTGCCAGCAGCGGGGGACAGGGGGAAACCGGGGAGCTGTTTTTT. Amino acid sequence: CASSGGQGETGELFF.

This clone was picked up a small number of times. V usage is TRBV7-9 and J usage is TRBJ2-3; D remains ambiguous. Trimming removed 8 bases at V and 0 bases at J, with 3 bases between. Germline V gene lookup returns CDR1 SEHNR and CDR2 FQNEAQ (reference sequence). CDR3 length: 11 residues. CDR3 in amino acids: CASRSTDTQYF. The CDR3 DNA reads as TGTGCCAGCCGGAGCACAGATACGCAGTATTTT. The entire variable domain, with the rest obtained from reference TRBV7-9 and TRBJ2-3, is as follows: DTGVSQNPRHKITKRGQNVTFRCDPISEHNRLYWYRQTLGQGPEFLTYFQNEAQLEKSRLLSDRFSAERPKGSFSTLEIQRTEQGDSAMYLCASRSTDTQYFGPGTRLTVL.

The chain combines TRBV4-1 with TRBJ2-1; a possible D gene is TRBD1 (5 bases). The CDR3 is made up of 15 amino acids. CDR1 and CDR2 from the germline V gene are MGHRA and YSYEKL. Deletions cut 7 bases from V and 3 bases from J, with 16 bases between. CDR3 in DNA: TGCGCCAGCACGACAGCCATTCTTAACTACAATGAGCAGTTCTTC. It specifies CASTTAILNYNEQFF.

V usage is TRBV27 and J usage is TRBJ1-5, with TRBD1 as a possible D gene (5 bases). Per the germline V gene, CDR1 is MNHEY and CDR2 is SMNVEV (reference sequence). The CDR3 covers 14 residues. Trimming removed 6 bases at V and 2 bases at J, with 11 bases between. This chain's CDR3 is CASSSGQGNQPQHF. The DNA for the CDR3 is TGTGCCAGCAGCTCAGGGCAGGGCAATCAGCCCCAGCATTTT.

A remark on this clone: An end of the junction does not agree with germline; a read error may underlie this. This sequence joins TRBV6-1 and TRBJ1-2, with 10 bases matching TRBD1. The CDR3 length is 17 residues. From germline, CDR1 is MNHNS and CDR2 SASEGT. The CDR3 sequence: CAISDGRDRGWNYGYTF. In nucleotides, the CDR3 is TGTGCCATCAGTGACGGGAGGGACAGGGGATGGAACTATGGCTACACCTTC.

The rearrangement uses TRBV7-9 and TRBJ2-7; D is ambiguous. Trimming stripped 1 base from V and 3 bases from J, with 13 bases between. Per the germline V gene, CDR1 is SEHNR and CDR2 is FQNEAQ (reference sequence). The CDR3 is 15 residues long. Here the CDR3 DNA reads TGTGCCAGCAGCTTAGGGGCGAACTTTCTCTACGAGCAGTACTTC. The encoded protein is CASSLGANFLYEQYF. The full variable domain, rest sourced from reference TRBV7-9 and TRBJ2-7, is DTGVSQNPRHKITKRGQNVTFRCDPISEHNRLYWYRQTLGQGPEFLTYFQNEAQLEKSRLLSDRFSAERPKGSFSTLEIQRTEQGDSAMYLCASSLGANFLYEQYFGPGTRLTVT.

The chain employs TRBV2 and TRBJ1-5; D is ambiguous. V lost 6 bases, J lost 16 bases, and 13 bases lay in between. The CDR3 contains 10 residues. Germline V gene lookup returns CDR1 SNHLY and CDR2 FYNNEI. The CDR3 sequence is CASRGGCVHF. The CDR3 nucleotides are TGTGCCAGCAGGGGAGGGTGTGTACATTTT.

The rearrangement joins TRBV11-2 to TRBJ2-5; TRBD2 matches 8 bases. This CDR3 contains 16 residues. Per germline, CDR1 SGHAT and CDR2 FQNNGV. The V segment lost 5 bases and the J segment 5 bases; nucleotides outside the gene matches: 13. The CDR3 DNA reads TGTGCCAGCAGCACCACGAGCGGGGGACCTCGGGAGACCCAGTACTTC. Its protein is CASSTTSGGPRETQYF.

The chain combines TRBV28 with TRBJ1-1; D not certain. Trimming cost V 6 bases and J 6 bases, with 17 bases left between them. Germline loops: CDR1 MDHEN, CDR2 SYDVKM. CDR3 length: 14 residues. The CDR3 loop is CASSTPRGWAEAFF. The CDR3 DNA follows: TGTGCCAGCAGCACCCCCCGGGGTTGGGCTGAAGCTTTCTTT.